The 16 T cell receptor beta chains in this list originate from one sample, sequenced in a study of blood T cell repertoires in COVID-19 (dated by TCRdb to the early 2020s). Library method: the immunoSEQ multiplex PCR assay. TCRdb stores this immuneACCESS table with in-frame sequences only. Part of the clones is absent; in the studies checked, under half of the shortfall reflects unresolved V genes, and no reason is known for the rest. This sample has over 250,000 clones in its table, and roughly 90% of those were observed once. The ten top clones hold roughly 2.5% of the sample. The material sequenced was PBMCs or T cells enriched from blood (not recorded which). These receptors were obtained from a man aged 55-75 years who had recovered from COVID-19.

This rearrangement joins TRBV7-2 to TRBJ2-7; possibly TRBD2 for D (6 bases). The CDR3 extends over 15 amino acids. V was pared by 5 bases and J by 6 bases, with 20 bases between. The germline V gene encodes CDR1 SGHTA and CDR2 FQGNSA. DNA for the CDR3: TGTGCCAGCAGCCCTCCCGCGGGGTTCTGGGCCGAGCAGTACTTC. Its protein is CASSPPAGFWAEQYF.

The rearrangement joins TRBV19 to TRBJ1-5, with D perhaps TRBD1 (6 bases). CDR1 and CDR2 from the germline V gene are LNHDA and SQIVND (reference sequence). The CDR3 totals 13 residues. Trimming removed 10 bases at V and 6 bases at J, with 16 bases between. The CDR3 reads CATRRIGGQPQHF. In nucleotides, the CDR3 is TGTGCCACGAGGAGGATAGGGGGTCAGCCCCAGCATTTT.

This clone was observed a single time. V is TRBV6-7 and J is TRBJ2-3; 11 positions agree with TRBD2. TRBV6-7 is classed as an ORF, of uncertain function. Germline trimming cut 7 bases from V and 0 bases from J; bases unmatched to any gene: 6. The CDR3 has 16 residues. CDR3 region: CASNLTSGTSTDTQYF. The CDR3 region has the DNA TGTGCCAGCAACCTGACTAGCGGGACAAGCACAGATACGCAGTATTTT.

The CDR3 sequence is CASSPRGQGTEKLFF. The CDR3 DNA is TGTGCCAGCAGCCCCAGAGGACAGGGGACTGAAAAACTGTTTTTT. The chain couples TRBV13 to TRBJ1-4, with 9 nucleotides matching TRBD1. With V trimmed by 5 bases and J by 7 bases, 8 bases remained unmatched. Germline loops: CDR1 PRHDT, CDR2 FYEKMQ (reference sequence). The CDR3 spans 15 residues.

This clone has more than one count but fewer than ten. CDR3 loop: CASSQDFSGGDQPQHF. The CDR3 region has the DNA TGCGCCAGCAGCCAAGATTTTTCAGGGGGCGATCAGCCCCAGCATTTT. The genes are TRBV4-1 and TRBJ1-5, with 8 bases lining up with TRBD1. V trimming: 0 bases; J trimming: 5 bases; junction bases outside the gene matches: 6. This CDR3 spans 16 amino acids. The germline V gene encodes CDR1 MGHRA and CDR2 YSYEKL.

J is TRBJ2-1 and V is TRBV3-1 (or the pseudogene TRBV3-2); no firm D call. The length of the CDR3 is 14 residues. With 1 base removed from V and 3 bases from J, the gap between germline ends came to 7 bases. CDR1 is LGHDT, CDR2 YNNKEL, per germline (reference sequence). CDR3 nucleotides: TGTGCCAGCAGCCAAGGCGTCGGCTACAATGAGCAGTTCTTC. Translated, it gives CASSQGVGYNEQFF.

This chain joins TRBV3-1 (or the pseudogene TRBV3-2) and TRBJ1-1; D gene uncertain. The length of the CDR3 is 15 residues. Looked up from germline, CDR1 is LGHDT and CDR2 is YNNKEL (reference sequence). Trimming pared 1 base from V and 0 bases from J, leaving 9 bases between. The CDR3 reads CASSQGRELNTEAFF. For the CDR3, the DNA is TGTGCCAGCAGCCAAGGTAGGGAGTTGAACACTGAAGCTTTCTTT.

The chain combines TRBV5-1 with TRBJ1-1; 8 positions agree with TRBD1. J gave up 4 bases and V 5 bases, and 10 bases lay outside the gene matches. The germline V gene encodes CDR1 SGHRS and CDR2 YFSETQ. CDR3 size: 15 residues. Here the CDR3 reads CASRPGRQGATEAFF. The CDR3 coding sequence is TGCGCCAGCAGACCCGGCAGGCAGGGGGCCACTGAAGCTTTCTTT.

The J gene is TRBJ1-6, the V gene TRBV18; the match to TRBD1 covers 7 bases. The CDR3 runs to 15 residues. V shed 3 bases and J 5 bases; nucleotides not matched to a gene: 4. Germline V gene sequence: CDR1 KGHSH, CDR2 LQKENI. The CDR3 DNA reads TGTGCCAGCTCACCGGGCAGGGGGAATAATTCACCCCTCCACTTT. It is translated as CASSPGRGNNSPLHF.

This clone has a single count. The chain carries TRBV12-2 and TRBJ2-2; the table's D call TRBD2 went unverified against the DNA. TRBV12-2 is tagged as a pseudogene. There are 22 residues in the CDR3. In nucleotides, the CDR3 is TGTGCAAGTCGCCCTTCACGCTTCCCGGGACTAGCGGGGAACGCGAACACCGGGGAGCTGTTTTTT. It codes for CASRPSRFPGLAGNANTGELFF.

This sequence joins TRBV5-4 and TRBJ1-1, with D tentatively TRBD1 (5 bases). The CDR3 has 15 amino acids. Trimming removed 3 bases at V and 5 bases at J, with 17 bases between. Germline lookup yields CDR1 SGHNT and CDR2 YYREEE (reference sequence). The CDR3 DNA is TGTGCCAGCAGCTACCCTGGGAGGGGTGGTACTGAAGCTTTCTTT. Translating it yields CASSYPGRGGTEAFF.

The chain carries TRBV20-1 and TRBJ2-1; the D gene is possibly TRBD1 (5 bases). V was cut by 3 bases and J by 6 bases, with 12 bases left in between. CDR1 is DFQATT and CDR2 is SNEGSKA in the germline V gene (reference sequence). The CDR3 is made up of 13 amino acids. CDR3 residues: CSASFKGVNEQFF. The CDR3 nucleotides read TGCAGTGCTAGTTTCAAAGGGGTCAATGAGCAGTTCTTC.

The chain uses TRBV15 and TRBJ2-3, with 8 bases aligning to TRBD2. This CDR3 contains 14 residues. Losses at the gene ends were 5 bases for V and 5 bases for J; bases not matched to a gene: 6. CDR1 is LNHNV, CDR2 YYDKDF, per germline (reference sequence). The CDR3 spells CATSLGLERDTQYF. The DNA of the CDR3 is TGTGCCACCAGCCTGGGACTAGAAAGAGATACGCAGTATTTT.

The V and J genes are TRBV19 and TRBJ2-2; 9 bases match TRBD1. With V trimmed by 4 bases and J by 6 bases, 3 bases remained unmatched. Germline loops: CDR1 LNHDA, CDR2 SQIVND (reference sequence). CDR3 length: 14 amino acids. For the CDR3, the DNA is TGTGCCAGTAGTAAGTGGACAGGGGCCGGGGAGCTGTTTTTT. As protein: CASSKWTGAGELFF.

This clone showed up just once. J is TRBJ2-5 and V is TRBV3-1 (or the pseudogene TRBV3-2); the D gene is possibly TRBD2 (5 bases). The ends were cut back, 4 bases at V and 5 bases at J, with 14 bases in the middle. The CDR3 has 14 amino acids. The germline gives CDR1 LGHDT, CDR2 YNNKEL (reference sequence). The CDR3: CASSPRPGGETQYF. Here the CDR3 DNA reads TGTGCCAGCAGCCCACGTCCTGGCGGGGAGACCCAGTACTTC.

The sample holds a few counts of this clone. The chain combines TRBV5-1 with TRBJ2-7; tentatively, D is TRBD2 (5 bases). Trimming left V 5 bases short and J 3 bases short, with 12 bases between. Germline V gene lookup returns CDR1 SGHRS and CDR2 YFSETQ. The CDR3 contains 13 residues. The CDR3 spells CASSEGNFYEQYF. Here the CDR3 DNA reads TGCGCCAGCAGTGAGGGAAATTTCTACGAGCAGTACTTC.